This section outlines one T cell receptor beta chain sequence together with its context. Its antigen is undetermined. V shed 5 bases and J shed 6 bases, with 16 bases lying between them. This CDR3 contains 15 residues. This sample is part of a study of identical twins. Via MiXCR, TCRdb re-called the 5' RACE reads, giving one row per CDR3 protein. The table shows about 520,000 distinct CDR3 sequences, with less than 25% occurring only once. Study findings and constraints: Alpha sequences that were out-of-frame and twin-shared showed an excess of low generation probability. Cord blood beta clonotypes present at high abundance carried fewer insertions; no such pattern appeared in memory repertoires.

The same data also contributed to another study, on T cells expressing NK-cell markers. That study adds: Similarly, these clonotypes led the CD3+CD56-NKG2C+ fraction as well in several donors.

The receptor was derived from a young woman in good health. The sequenced material came from CD4+ T cells sorted from blood. The chain combines TRBV12-3 or TRBV12-4 with TRBJ2-2; D might be TRBD1 (6 bases). The CDR3: CASSQQGFVSGELFF. Here the CDR3 DNA reads TGTGCCAGCAGTCAACAGGGTTTTGTATCCGGGGAGCTGTTTTTT.